The 15 T cell receptor beta chains presented below share a single source sample, sequenced in a study of T cell clonotyping in hematopoietic cell transplantation. Clones were sequenced by immunoSEQ multiplex PCR, and TCRdb holds only the in-frame ones, with some missing. The sample consists of under 7,500 clones, 70% to 80% of them appearing once. This material consisted of PBMCs, taken 100 days after allogeneic stem cell transplant. The receptors originated from a male patient in his fifties who had an allogeneic stem cell transplant from an unrelated donor, so the T cells may come from the graft donor. Some clones in this sample may be carry-over from other donors' samples.

V usage is TRBV25-1 and J usage is TRBJ1-2; D perhaps matches TRBD1 (6 bases). Germline CDR1 MGHDK, CDR2 SYGVNS. Trimming removed 4 bases from V and 4 bases from J, with 13 bases in between. The CDR3 runs to 14 residues. CDR3 DNA sequence: TGTGCCAGCAGTGCACGGGACAACTTCTATGGCTACACCTTC. It encodes CASSARDNFYGYTF.

The chain uses TRBV6-6 and TRBJ1-4; TRBD1 is a possible D gene (5 bases). Per the germline V gene, CDR1 is MNHNY and CDR2 is SVGAGI (reference sequence). The CDR3 sequence is 15 residues long. V was pared by 0 bases and J by 6 bases, with 11 bases between. CDR3 DNA sequence: TGTGCCAGCAGTTACTCGGGGGGAATGGATGAAAAACTGTTTTTT. Translation gives CASSYSGGMDEKLFF.

The chain joins TRBV14 to TRBJ1-5, with 9 bases identical to TRBD1. The junction had 6 bases not matched to a gene; V was cut back by 2 bases and J by 4 bases. CDR1 SGHDN and CDR2 FVKESK come from the germline V gene. This CDR3 has 16 residues. The CDR3 spells CASSQFKTGGNQPQHF. As DNA, the CDR3 is TGTGCCAGCAGCCAATTTAAGACAGGGGGAAATCAGCCCCAGCATTTT.

The chain combines TRBV4-3 with TRBJ2-1; D uncertain. Trimming shortened V by 2 bases and J by 0 bases, and 14 bases separated the two germline ends. In germline, CDR1 is LGHNA, CDR2 YSLEER. The CDR3 length is 17 residues. In DNA, the CDR3 is TGCGCCAGCAGCCAATGGATTCCAGCCAGCTCCTACAATGAGCAGTTCTTC. Translation gives CASSQWIPASSYNEQFF.

This clone occurred a few times. The rearrangement joins TRBV25-1 to TRBJ1-2; D may be TRBD1 (6 bases). Germline CDR1 and CDR2: MGHDK and SYGVNS. V was pared by 3 bases and J by 8 bases, with 13 bases between. The CDR3 runs 13 residues. This CDR3 reads CASSDGTLVGYTF. CDR3 nucleotides: TGTGCCAGCAGTGACGGGACACTGGTCGGCTACACCTTC.

J is TRBJ1-6 and V is TRBV28, with D possibly matching TRBD1 (6 bases). Trimming removed 7 bases from V and 14 bases from J, with 18 bases in between. Germline CDR1 and CDR2: MDHEN and SYDVKM. This CDR3 is 13 amino acids long. Written as DNA, the CDR3 is TGTGCCAGCAAGCGAGGGGGGGATGTTACCCTCCACTTT. This encodes CASKRGGDVTLHF.

The chain combines TRBV6-5 with TRBJ1-1, with TRBD1 identical over 8 bases. CDR3 length: 14 residues. In germline, CDR1 is MNHEY, CDR2 SVGAGI. J gave up 6 bases and V 2 bases, and 5 bases lay outside the gene matches. CDR3 coding DNA: TGTGCCAGCAGTTACAGACAGGGGATCGCTGAAGCTTTCTTT. Amino acids: CASSYRQGIAEAFF.

The rearrangement links TRBV9 to TRBJ2-5; 8 bases are a match to TRBD1. Per germline, CDR1 SGDLS and CDR2 YYNGEE. Losses at the gene ends were 4 bases for V and 0 bases for J; bases not matched to a gene: 5. The CDR3 loop spans 15 amino acids. CDR3 amino acids: CASSPGTGDQETQYF. The CDR3 nucleotides are TGTGCCAGCAGCCCCGGGACAGGAGACCAAGAGACCCAGTACTTC.

This clone was detected a few times. V gene TRBV7-3 combines with J gene TRBJ1-2; 7 nucleotides agree with TRBD1. The CDR3 length is 14 residues. V dropped 2 bases and J dropped 2; count of bases not matched to a gene: 2. CDR1 is SGHTA, CDR2 FQGTGA, per germline. CDR3 nucleotide sequence: TGTGCCAGCAGCTTACAGGGGGGGAACTATGGCTACACCTTC. Amino acid sequence: CASSLQGGNYGYTF.

The J gene is TRBJ2-7, the V gene TRBV5-8; D is tentatively TRBD1 or TRBD2 (6 bases each). CDR1 and CDR2 (germline): SGHTS, YDEGEE. The CDR3 runs 13 residues. Trimming stripped 2 bases from V and 6 bases from J, with 12 bases between. CDR3 residues: CASSLRGESEQYF. The CDR3 region has the DNA TGTGCCAGCAGCTTAAGGGGGGAGAGCGAGCAGTACTTC.

This clone was detected only a few times. This chain uses TRBV30 with TRBJ1-1; D unresolved. This CDR3 is 11 amino acids long. Germline loops: CDR1 GTSNPN, CDR2 SVGIG (reference sequence). V lost 5 bases and J 8 bases, leaving 12 bases between the germline ends. CDR3 in amino acids: CAWDKYGEAFF. The CDR3 nucleotides are TGTGCCTGGGACAAGTATGGAGAAGCTTTCTTT.

This rearrangement joins TRBV7-9 to TRBJ1-1, with 9 nucleotides matching TRBD1. There are 13 residues in the CDR3. V shed 5 bases, J shed 5 bases, and the junction held 3 bases outside the gene matches. Germline CDR1 SEHNR, CDR2 FQNEAQ (reference sequence). The CDR3 region is CASSLGQGTEAFF. CDR3 nucleotides: TGTGCCAGCAGCCTCGGACAGGGGACTGAAGCTTTCTTT.

This clone turned up a few times. This chain connects TRBV28 to TRBJ1-1, with D unresolved. V gave up 10 bases and J gave up 3 bases, with 15 bases separating them. Germline V lookup: CDR1 MDHEN, CDR2 SYDVKM. This CDR3 has 13 amino acids. CDR3 region: CATSPGYDTEAFF. The CDR3 DNA follows: TGTGCCACTTCCCCGGGCTACGACACTGAAGCTTTCTTT.

The rearrangement uses TRBV7-2 and TRBJ2-7; no clear D. CDR1 and CDR2 from the germline V gene are SGHTA and FQGNSA. The CDR3 is made up of 15 amino acids. V lost 5 bases and J 4 bases, leaving 18 bases between the germline ends. The CDR3 DNA reads TGTGCCAGCAGCACCGAACCGGGCCGAAGGTACGAGCAGTACTTC. It is translated as CASSTEPGRRYEQYF.

This clone is classed as medium-sized. The rearrangement uses TRBV5-5 and TRBJ1-5; a weak D match, TRBD1 (5 bases). The germline V and J ends were trimmed by 1 base and 7 bases, with 15 bases remaining between them. Looked up from germline, CDR1 is SGHKS and CDR2 is YYEKEE (reference sequence). The CDR3 loop spans 15 amino acids. The CDR3 reads CASSLSGAGLQPQHF. CDR3 in DNA: TGTGCCAGCAGCTTGTCCGGGGCCGGGTTGCAGCCCCAGCATTTT. The variable domain in full, with the rest retrieved from reference TRBV5-5 and TRBJ1-5, is DAGVTQSPTHLIKTRGQQVTLRCSPISGHKSVSWYQQVLGQGPQFIFQYYEKEERGRGNFPDRFSARQFPNYSSELNVNALLLGDSALYLCASSLSGAGLQPQHFGDGTRLSIL.